The clone carrying this TCR beta chain turned up a few times. The data derive from a study of blood T cell repertoires in COVID-19. On the study more broadly: Specimens from acute and convalescent COVID-19 originated in the United States, Italy and Spain.

Participants reported their clinical history, and cohort assignment relied on those reports. Recovered Cohort 3 donors showed two negative PCRs, clearance, or symptom resolution. Repertoires were generated with immunoSEQ multiplex PCR, while TCRdb's copy carries only in-frame clones and drops some. The sample holds hundreds of thousands of clones; roughly nine tenths are singletons and the top ten take over 6%. The CDR3 spans 15 residues. From germline, CDR1 is MNHEY and CDR2 SVGEGT. With V trimmed by 6 bases and J by 1 base, 2 bases remained unmatched. The chain carries TRBV6-2 or TRBV6-3 and TRBJ2-2, with 10 bases fitting TRBD2. What was sequenced was PBMCs or T cells enriched from blood (not recorded which). The receptor's source is a woman aged 35 to 49 who had recovered from COVID-19. The CDR3 loop is CASSGLAENTGELFF. CDR3 in DNA: TGTGCCAGCAGCGGACTAGCGGAGAACACCGGGGAGCTGTTTTTT.